These 2 T cell receptor beta chains were all obtained from the same sample, sequenced in a study of T cells in Graves' hyperthyroidism and ophthalmopathy. Amplified TCR beta CDR3 regions derived from RNA transcripts. Researchers ran a first-round RT-PCR on the TCR CDR3 using the HTBI primer set. MiXCR was run by TCRdb on the multiplex PCR reads, yielding one entry per CDR3 protein. This table has approximately 530,000 distinct CDR3 sequences, 20% appearing once. The material sequenced was blood. The source is a middle-aged man with Graves' ophthalmopathy.

At least ten counts were recorded for this clonotype. The chain uses TRBV7-2 and TRBJ1-1; TRBD1 aligns across 8 bases. CDR3 length: 15 residues. Germline CDR1 reads SGHTA; CDR2 reads FQGNSA. V was clipped by 4 bases and J by 3 bases; unmatched bases: 7. As DNA, the CDR3 is TGTGCCAGCAGCTCCCGACAGGGGTATGACACTGAAGCTTTCTTT. Encoded protein: CASSSRQGYDTEAFF.

The rearrangement uses TRBV7-3 and TRBJ1-3; D uncertain. Looked up from germline, CDR1 is SGHTA and CDR2 is FQGTGA. The CDR3 length is 13 residues. The V gene lost 4 bases and the J gene lost 4 bases, with 8 bases spanning the gap. Written as DNA, the CDR3 is TGTGCCAGCAGCTCCGGGAGAGGAAACACCATATATTTT. It codes for CASSSGRGNTIYF.